This TCR beta chain emerged from a study of blood T cell repertoires in COVID-19. Looking at the study overall: Some COVID-19 samples were acute and others convalescent; all came from the United States, Italy and Spain. The cDNA or gDNA used as material had been derived from T cells, B-cell-depleted T cells, or PBMCs.

As originally analysed: Estimation of nucleated cell counts was performed using reference gene primer amplification. Sequencing was performed with immunoSEQ multiplex PCR; in TCRdb, only in-frame clones are kept and a portion is missing. That table supplies the V and J calls and clone size; D and trimming were determined from the DNA. The sample lists about 190,000 clones; 88% were seen once. This CDR3 region has 14 residues. CDR1 and CDR2 (germline): MNHEY, SVGAGI. The junction had 9 bases not matched to a gene; V was cut back by 6 bases and J by 5 bases. The clonotype comes from a man in his forties with active or convalescent COVID-19. This rearrangement joins TRBV6-5 to TRBJ1-1; TRBD1 matches at 7 bases. The sample was peripheral blood. CDR3: CASRRTRGLTEAFF. The CDR3 nucleotides are TGTGCCAGCAGACGAACGAGGGGGCTGACTGAAGCTTTCTTT.